The clone carrying this T cell receptor (beta chain) was seen once. Its antigen remains unknown. Deep sequencing aimed at 1 in 200,000 to 1 in 1 million T cells' resolution. The protocol was immunoSEQ multiplex PCR, while the TCRdb copy is restricted to in-frame clones and leaves out a portion. The table lists more than 85,000 clones, roughly four fifths of them singletons, with about 26% in the top ten. This sample was taken from a study of cytotoxic CD8 clonotypes in ibrutinib-treated CLL. The wider study: The patient breakdown showed roughly 10 relapsed/refractory and some 16 treatment-naive cases, with 17 to 18 IGHV unmutated. Following a median 12 months of treatment, with a range of 6 to 36, response samples were taken.

The germline V gene encodes CDR1 MGHRA and CDR2 YSYEKL. The CDR3 contains 17 residues. V shed 1 base and J shed 8 bases, with 20 bases lying between them. General study findings and limits: Sampling times differed between sustained-remission and progressing patients.

This receptor was obtained from a human donor with chronic lymphocytic leukemia. The chain recombines TRBV4-1 with TRBJ1-4; perhaps TRBD1 as D (6 bases). Sequencing was performed on PBMCs, taken after 24 months of ibrutinib treatment. The CDR3 region is CASSQVYGLQGSEKLFF. CDR3 sequence (DNA): TGCGCCAGCAGCCAAGTATACGGTCTACAGGGTTCGGAAAAACTGTTTTTT.